These 5 T cell receptor beta chains originate from one sample sequenced in a study of blood T cell repertoires in COVID-19. TCRdb's table, derived via immunoSEQ multiplex PCR, lists solely in-frame clones and lacks some. The top ten clones hold around 8.6% of a sample with about 180,000 clones, approximately 86% of them seen once. The sequenced sample consisted of peripheral blood. The source is a man in his fifties with active or convalescent COVID-19.

This clone has a handful of counts. The chain combines TRBV3-1 (or the pseudogene TRBV3-2) with TRBJ1-1; 8 nucleotides align to TRBD1. Germline V gene sequence: CDR1 LGHDT, CDR2 YNNKEL (reference sequence). This CDR3 has 14 amino acids. V was clipped by 4 bases and J by 1 base; unmatched bases: 2. The CDR3 reads CASSPGQGNTEAFF. The CDR3 nucleotides are TGTGCCAGCAGCCCCGGACAGGGGAACACTGAAGCTTTCTTT.

The rearrangement joins TRBV28 to TRBJ2-1, with D perhaps TRBD2 (6 bases). Trimming stripped 6 bases from V and 3 bases from J, with 12 bases between. The germline V gene has CDR1 MDHEN and CDR2 SYDVKM. The CDR3 loop spans 14 amino acids. CDR3 sequence: CASSVPAGYNEQFF. The CDR3 nucleotides are TGTGCCAGCAGCGTCCCAGCGGGCTACAATGAGCAGTTCTTC. The complete variable domain, with remaining parts taken from reference TRBV28 and TRBJ2-1, reads DVKVTQSSRYLVKRTGEKVFLECVQDMDHENMFWYRQDPGLGLRLIYFSYDVKMKEKGDIPEGYSVSREKKERFSLILESASTNQTSMYLCASSVPAGYNEQFFGPGTRLTVL.

This clone was observed once. The chain is built from TRBV7-2 and TRBJ2-3; a possible D gene is TRBD1 (5 bases). Trimming left V 3 bases short and J 1 base short, with 11 bases between. CDR1 is SGHTA and CDR2 is FQGNSA in the germline V gene. The CDR3 has 15 residues. As DNA, the CDR3 is TGTGCCAGCAGCTTTCGGCAGGGCGGCACAGATACGCAGTATTTT. Encoded protein: CASSFRQGGTDTQYF.

V is TRBV27 and J is TRBJ1-1; D is perhaps TRBD1 (5 bases). From germline, CDR1 is MNHEY and CDR2 SMNVEV (reference sequence). The CDR3 sequence is 13 residues long. Trimming removed 5 bases at V and 1 base at J, with 8 bases between. The CDR3 spells CASSKQENTEAFF. Here the CDR3 DNA reads TGTGCCAGCAGTAAACAGGAGAACACTGAAGCTTTCTTT.

This chain connects TRBV6-5 to TRBJ1-1; 9 bases agree with TRBD1. The length of the CDR3 is 14 residues. Per germline, CDR1 MNHEY and CDR2 SVGAGI. J was trimmed by 5 bases and V by 6 bases; bases with no gene match: 7. CDR3 DNA: TGTGCCAGCAGCAGACAGGGGGTAAGGACTGAAGCTTTCTTT. It is translated as CASSRQGVRTEAFF.